Listed below are T cell receptor beta chains from one sample, sequenced in a study of blood T cell repertoires in COVID-19. Assay used: immunoSEQ multiplex PCR; TCRdb lists only in-frame clones, some missing. The data contain 40,000 to 55,000 clones, around 86% of them seen just once; the ten biggest clones take up around 15%. The sample taken for sequencing was peripheral blood. The source is a human donor in a cohort sampled during active COVID-19. Both conserved end residues are part of each CDR3. The D gene is left open where the match is weak. A clone size is listed for some rows: how often the clone was seen (once, few, many), or a class if it is expanded.

j_call: TRBJ2-5
v_call: TRBV5-4
d_call: TRBD1
clone_size: NA
cdr3_aa: CASSLDRGPYQETQYF
cdr3_nt: TGTGCCAGCAGCTTAGACAGGGGGCCGTACCAAGAGACCCAGTACTTC

j_call: TRBJ2-1
v_call: TRBV5-1
d_call: NA
clone_size: NA
cdr3_aa: CASSSEGTLYNEQFF
cdr3_nt: TGCGCCAGCAGCTCCGAGGGGACACTGTACAATGAGCAGTTCTTC

j_call: TRBJ2-2
v_call: TRBV6-1
d_call: TRBD1
clone_size: NA
cdr3_aa: CASSDAHYRGNTGELFF
cdr3_nt: TGTGCCAGCAGTGACGCGCATTACAGGGGAAACACCGGGGAGCTGTTTTTT

j_call: TRBJ2-1
v_call: TRBV18
d_call: TRBD2
clone_size: NA
cdr3_aa: CASSTELAGSYNEQFF
cdr3_nt: TGTGCCAGCTCAACGGAACTAGCGGGCTCCTACAATGAGCAGTTCTTC

j_call: TRBJ1-2
v_call: TRBV30
d_call: NA
clone_size: once
cdr3_aa: CAWSSGGGHNNYGYTF
cdr3_nt: TGTGCCTGGAGTTCCGGCGGGGGCCACAACAACTATGGCTACACCTTC

j_call: TRBJ1-2
v_call: TRBV6-2/TRBV6-3
d_call: TRBD1
clone_size: NA
cdr3_aa: CASSGTVSNGYTF
cdr3_nt: TGTGCCAGCAGCGGGACAGTATCGAATGGCTACACCTTC

j_call: TRBJ1-2
v_call: TRBV7-5
d_call: NA
clone_size: NA
cdr3_aa: CVRSLARQPLVAGYTF
cdr3_nt: TGTGTCAGAAGCTTAGCACGGCAGCCCCTAGTGGCCGGCTACACCTTC

j_call: TRBJ2-7
v_call: TRBV27
d_call: NA
clone_size: NA
cdr3_aa: CASSVRVPYEQYF
cdr3_nt: TGTGCCAGCAGTGTCAGGGTACCCTACGAGCAGTACTTC

j_call: TRBJ2-7
v_call: TRBV19
d_call: NA
clone_size: NA
cdr3_aa: CASSKGGTGSSYEQYF
cdr3_nt: TGTGCCAGTAGCAAGGGAGGGACAGGTTCATCCTACGAGCAGTACTTC

j_call: TRBJ2-3
v_call: TRBV11-2
d_call: TRBD2
clone_size: once
cdr3_aa: CASSILYGRGGGDTQYF
cdr3_nt: TGTGCCAGCAGCATCCTCTACGGGCGGGGGGGCGGAGATACGCAGTATTTT

j_call: TRBJ1-1
v_call: TRBV11-2
d_call: NA
clone_size: NA
cdr3_aa: CASSFRAGVGTEAFF
cdr3_nt: TGTGCCAGCAGCTTCAGGGCAGGGGTTGGCACTGAAGCTTTCTTT

j_call: TRBJ1-1
v_call: TRBV2
d_call: NA
clone_size: once
cdr3_aa: CASSVGGSNTEAFF
cdr3_nt: TGTGCCAGCAGTGTGGGGGGGTCGAACACTGAAGCTTTCTTT

j_call: TRBJ1-2
v_call: TRBV4-2
d_call: NA
clone_size: NA
cdr3_aa: CASSQDLRFGYGYTF
cdr3_nt: TGTGCCAGCAGCCAAGATTTACGGTTTGGCTATGGCTACACCTTC

j_call: TRBJ1-2
v_call: TRBV5-5
d_call: NA
clone_size: NA
cdr3_aa: CASSLSGLENGYTF
cdr3_nt: TGTGCCAGCAGCTTGTCGGGTCTGGAGAATGGCTACACCTTC

j_call: TRBJ2-5
v_call: TRBV6-2/TRBV6-3
d_call: TRBD1
clone_size: once
cdr3_aa: CASSLMGTGEETQYF
cdr3_nt: TGTGCCAGCAGTCTGATGGGGACAGGGGAAGAGACCCAGTACTTC

j_call: TRBJ1-2
v_call: TRBV6-6
d_call: NA
clone_size: NA
cdr3_aa: CASSYPGLENYGYTF
cdr3_nt: TGTGCCAGCAGTTACCCGGGTTTGGAAAACTATGGCTACACCTTC

j_call: TRBJ2-3
v_call: TRBV7-3
d_call: NA
clone_size: once
cdr3_aa: CASRPAGTDTQYF
cdr3_nt: TGTGCCAGCAGGCCGGCGGGGACAGATACGCAGTATTTT

j_call: TRBJ2-3
v_call: TRBV7-6
d_call: TRBD2
clone_size: NA
cdr3_aa: CASSPLAGGPDTQYF
cdr3_nt: TGTGCCAGCAGCCCACTAGCGGGAGGGCCAGATACGCAGTATTTT

j_call: TRBJ1-6
v_call: TRBV18
d_call: NA
clone_size: once
cdr3_aa: CASSPEQASPLHF
cdr3_nt: TGTGCCAGCTCACCAGAACAGGCTTCACCCCTCCACTTT

j_call: TRBJ1-2
v_call: TRBV10-3
d_call: NA
clone_size: NA
cdr3_aa: CAISDGQGKGYTF
cdr3_nt: TGTGCCATCAGTGATGGTCAGGGCAAGGGCTACACCTTC

j_call: TRBJ2-2
v_call: TRBV4-2
d_call: NA
clone_size: few
cdr3_aa: CASSSRGSNTGELFF
cdr3_nt: TGTGCCAGCAGCTCCCGGGGGTCTAACACCGGGGAGCTGTTTTTT

j_call: TRBJ1-1
v_call: TRBV10-1
d_call: NA
clone_size: NA
cdr3_aa: CASSESRGEAFF
cdr3_nt: TGCGCCAGCAGTGAGTCGCGGGGGGAAGCTTTCTTT

j_call: TRBJ1-1
v_call: TRBV5-1
d_call: NA
clone_size: NA
cdr3_aa: CASSSRVVDTEAFF
cdr3_nt: TGCGCCAGCAGCTCCAGGGTGGTGGACACTGAAGCTTTCTTT

j_call: TRBJ2-7
v_call: TRBV6-5
d_call: TRBD1
clone_size: NA
cdr3_aa: CASRSGGDYYEQYF
cdr3_nt: TGTGCCAGCAGATCAGGGGGAGACTACTACGAGCAGTACTTC

j_call: TRBJ2-3
v_call: TRBV7-2
d_call: NA
clone_size: NA
cdr3_aa: CASSLFGSTDTQYF
cdr3_nt: TGTGCCAGCAGCTTATTCGGTAGCACAGATACGCAGTATTTT

j_call: TRBJ2-5
v_call: TRBV7-2
d_call: NA
clone_size: NA
cdr3_aa: CASSLGGAQETQYF
cdr3_nt: TGTGCCAGCAGCTTGGGGGGGGCCCAAGAGACCCAGTACTTC

j_call: TRBJ2-1
v_call: TRBV5-1
d_call: TRBD2
clone_size: once
cdr3_aa: CASSLDSGGASNEQFF
cdr3_nt: TGCGCCAGCAGCTTGGACAGCGGGGGGGCCTCCAATGAGCAGTTCTTC

j_call: TRBJ2-2
v_call: TRBV7-7
d_call: NA
clone_size: NA
cdr3_aa: CASSSGPPWSSSTGELFF
cdr3_nt: TGTGCTAGCAGCTCAGGGCCCCCCTGGTCGAGCAGCACCGGGGAGCTGTTTTTT

j_call: TRBJ1-2
v_call: TRBV18
d_call: TRBD1
clone_size: NA
cdr3_aa: CASSPQTGENYGYTF
cdr3_nt: TGTGCCAGCTCACCACAGACAGGGGAAAACTATGGCTACACCTTC

j_call: TRBJ1-3
v_call: TRBV7-3
d_call: TRBD1
clone_size: NA
cdr3_aa: CASSFSGGTGNTIYF
cdr3_nt: TGTGCCAGCAGCTTCTCAGGGGGTACTGGAAACACCATATATTTT

j_call: TRBJ1-1
v_call: TRBV5-1
d_call: NA
clone_size: NA
cdr3_aa: CASGPQGLHTEAFF
cdr3_nt: TGCGCCAGCGGACCCCAGGGTTTGCACACTGAAGCTTTCTTT

j_call: TRBJ2-1
v_call: TRBV2
d_call: NA
clone_size: NA
cdr3_aa: CASKNAVERNEQFF
cdr3_nt: TGTGCCAGCAAGAACGCAGTGGAGAGAAATGAGCAGTTCTTC

j_call: TRBJ1-5
v_call: TRBV7-2
d_call: NA
clone_size: NA
cdr3_aa: CASSFQGGDQPQHF
cdr3_nt: TGTGCCAGCAGCTTCCAGGGCGGCGATCAGCCCCAGCATTTT

j_call: TRBJ1-1
v_call: TRBV23-1
d_call: NA
clone_size: NA
cdr3_aa: CASMPLGGLNTEAFF
cdr3_nt: TGCGCCAGCATGCCCTTGGGGGGATTGAACACTGAAGCTTTCTTT

j_call: TRBJ2-3
v_call: TRBV11-2
d_call: TRBD2
clone_size: NA
cdr3_aa: CASSPWGGEDTQYF
cdr3_nt: TGTGCCAGCAGCCCCTGGGGGGGAGAGGATACGCAGTATTTT

j_call: TRBJ1-2
v_call: TRBV3-1/TRBV3-2
d_call: NA
clone_size: NA
cdr3_aa: CASSQVTDYGYTF
cdr3_nt: TGTGCCAGCAGCCAAGTCACAGACTATGGCTACACCTTC

j_call: TRBJ1-3
v_call: TRBV11-2
d_call: TRBD1
clone_size: NA
cdr3_aa: CASSLILDRGSGNTIYF
cdr3_nt: TGTGCCAGCAGCTTAATCTTAGACAGGGGCTCTGGAAACACCATATATTTT

j_call: TRBJ2-5
v_call: TRBV10-3
d_call: TRBD2
clone_size: NA
cdr3_aa: CAISEGLAVETQYF
cdr3_nt: TGTGCCATCAGTGAGGGACTAGCAGTAGAGACCCAGTACTTC

j_call: TRBJ2-1
v_call: TRBV5-5
d_call: TRBD1
clone_size: NA
cdr3_aa: CASSLIGTEIDEQFF
cdr3_nt: TGTGCCAGCAGCTTGATTGGGACAGAGATCGATGAGCAGTTCTTC

j_call: TRBJ2-1
v_call: TRBV14
d_call: TRBD2
clone_size: NA
cdr3_aa: CASSPKREAGANEQFF
cdr3_nt: TGTGCCAGCAGCCCCAAAAGGGAAGCGGGAGCCAATGAGCAGTTCTTC

j_call: TRBJ2-1
v_call: TRBV5-4
d_call: TRBD2
clone_size: NA
cdr3_aa: CASSSLGLAGVDVEQFF
cdr3_nt: TGTGCCAGCAGCTCATTGGGGCTAGCGGGAGTTGATGTTGAGCAGTTCTTC

j_call: TRBJ1-4
v_call: TRBV7-2
d_call: NA
clone_size: NA
cdr3_aa: CASTRGGGNEKLFF
cdr3_nt: TGTGCCAGCACCCGTGGAGGCGGTAATGAAAAACTGTTTTTT

j_call: TRBJ2-2
v_call: TRBV7-2
d_call: NA
clone_size: NA
cdr3_aa: CASSRDPSAGELFF
cdr3_nt: TGTGCCAGCAGCCGCGACCCTAGTGCCGGGGAGCTGTTTTTT

j_call: TRBJ2-3
v_call: TRBV6-5
d_call: NA
clone_size: NA
cdr3_aa: CASTQGQPTDTQYF
cdr3_nt: TGTGCCAGCACCCAGGGGCAGCCGACAGATACGCAGTATTTT

j_call: TRBJ2-1
v_call: TRBV5-4
d_call: TRBD2
clone_size: NA
cdr3_aa: CASSSGLAGGNEQFF
cdr3_nt: TGTGCCAGCAGCTCGGGACTAGCGGGAGGTAATGAGCAGTTCTTC

j_call: TRBJ1-2
v_call: TRBV5-4
d_call: NA
clone_size: NA
cdr3_aa: CASSGVGVGYTF
cdr3_nt: TGTGCCAGCAGCGGGGTCGGGGTGGGCTACACCTTC

j_call: TRBJ1-1
v_call: TRBV27
d_call: NA
clone_size: NA
cdr3_aa: CASSLSGEGVTEAFF
cdr3_nt: TGTGCCAGCAGTTTATCCGGGGAGGGGGTCACTGAAGCTTTCTTT